This entry lists 20 T cell receptor beta chains sequenced from one sample in a study of early T cells in non-severe SARS-CoV-2 infection. TCRdb fed the 5' RACE reads into MiXCR, producing one record per CDR3 protein. The repertoire includes over 35,000 distinct CDR3 sequences, roughly 10% of them detected once, and roughly 10% sits in the top ten. Input material: whole blood. The receptors shown here come from an adult who was a healthcare worker with PCR-confirmed SARS-CoV-2 infection or an uninfected control (not recorded which).

This clonotype was detected only a few times. This chain connects TRBV7-9 to TRBJ2-7; perhaps D is TRBD1 or TRBD2 (6 bases each). Trimming cost V 1 base and J 5 bases, with 12 bases left between them. Per germline, CDR1 SEHNR and CDR2 FQNEAQ (reference sequence). This CDR3 spans 14 amino acids. CDR3 residues: CASSLVEGEDEQYF. The CDR3 DNA follows: TGTGCCAGCAGCTTAGTTGAGGGGGAGGACGAGCAGTACTTC.

In its sample, this clonotype was seen many times. The V and J genes are TRBV11-2 and TRBJ1-2; D is possibly TRBD1 (6 bases). With 1 base removed from V and 5 bases from J, the gap between germline ends came to 14 bases. The CDR3 covers 15 residues. The germline V gene has CDR1 SGHAT and CDR2 FQNNGV. CDR3 sequence reads: CASSLVQGPEYGYTF. The CDR3 DNA follows: TGTGCCAGCAGCTTAGTGCAGGGGCCCGAGTATGGCTACACCTTC.

The V gene is TRBV7-8, the J gene TRBJ1-5, with 7 bases identical to TRBD1. Germline-derived CDR1 and CDR2 are SGHVS and FQNEAQ. The CDR3 extends over 15 amino acids. The trim removed 6 bases at V and 3 bases at J, leaving 8 bases unmatched. Here the CDR3 reads CASSLGQALNQPQHF. CDR3 DNA: TGTGCCAGCAGTCTCGGACAGGCGCTCAATCAGCCCCAGCATTTT.

The V gene is TRBV11-3, the J gene TRBJ2-3; 8 positions agree with TRBD1. V dropped 5 bases and J dropped 2; count of bases not matched to a gene: 15. The length of the CDR3 is 18 residues. Germline CDR1 and CDR2: SGHNT and YENEEA. The CDR3 nucleotides are TGTGCCAGCAGCACGGGACAGGACGTAACGCAACACACAGATACGCAGTATTTT. It codes for CASSTGQDVTQHTDTQYF.

The table lists this clonotype with many counts. V and J are TRBV20-1 and TRBJ2-1, with TRBD2 matching over 11 bases. Germline V gene lookup returns CDR1 DFQATT and CDR2 SNEGSKA (reference sequence). V lost 1 base and J lost 3; bases outside the gene matches: 2. The CDR3 totals 15 residues. The CDR3 DNA follows: TGCAGTGCTAGAGGACTAGCGGGGAACTACAATGAGCAGTTCTTC. This sequence encodes CSARGLAGNYNEQFF.

The sample holds many counts of this clonotype. This chain connects TRBV30 to TRBJ2-3; no definite D call. Germline V lookup: CDR1 GTSNPN, CDR2 SVGIG (reference sequence). V lost 0 bases to trimming and J lost 6 bases, with 10 bases between them. CDR3 size: 13 residues. The CDR3 nucleotides are TGTGCCTGGAGTGTACGTTCGTCCGATACGCAGTATTTT. It translates to CAWSVRSSDTQYF.

Concerning this clonotype itself: Given a much more abundant clone one base away, this may be a read error. The chain has TRBV18 and TRBJ1-3; no reliable D call. Germline loops: CDR1 KGHSH, CDR2 LQKENI. This CDR3 spans 17 amino acids. The CDR3 nucleotides are TGTGCCTGCTCACCAAAAGGGCCGGGGAGCTCTGGAAACACCATATATTTT. The encoded protein is CACSPKGPGSSGNTIYF. Variable domain in full (rest from reference TRBV18 and TRBJ1-3): NAGVMQNPRHLVRRRGQEARLRCSPMKGHSHVYWYRQLPEEGLKFMVYLQKENIIDESGMPKERFSAEFPKEGPSILRIQQVVRGDSAAYFCACSPKGPGSSGNTIYFGEGSWLTVV.

This clonotype occurred a few times. This rearrangement joins TRBV7-2 to TRBJ1-4, with D possibly being TRBD1 (5 bases). The CDR3 loop spans 15 amino acids. Germline V CDR1 and CDR2: SGHTA, FQGNSA. V dropped 5 bases and J dropped 15 bases, with 25 bases sitting between them. CDR3 bases: TGTGCCAGCAGCCCACAGGCGACCAGGCCCGAAAACTTGTTTTTT. This translates into CASSPQATRPENLFF. The entire variable domain, with the rest obtained from reference TRBV7-2 and TRBJ1-4, is as follows: GAGVSQSPSNKVTEKGKDVELRCDPISGHTALYWYRQSLGQGLEFLIYFQGNSAPDKSGLPSDRFSAERTGGSVSTLTIQRTQQEDSAVYLCASSPQATRPENLFFGSGTQLSVL.

This clonotype has only a few counts. The chain couples TRBV10-2 to TRBJ1-4; 8 bases match TRBD1. Germline V gives CDR1 WSHSY, CDR2 SAAADI. V shed 6 bases, J shed 6 bases, and the junction held 3 bases outside the gene matches. The CDR3 is 13 amino acids. The CDR3 bases are TGCGCCAGCAGCGGACAGGGAGATGAAAAACTGTTTTTT. Translated, it gives CASSGQGDEKLFF.

The chain joins TRBV20-1 to TRBJ2-1, with 9 bases fitting TRBD2. The CDR3 length is 14 residues. J lost 10 bases, V lost 2 bases, and 9 bases had no gene match. Germline V gene lookup returns CDR1 DFQATT and CDR2 SNEGSKA (reference sequence). DNA for the CDR3: TGCAGTGCTAGATGGCTAGCGGGAAACTTAGAGCAGTTCTTC. It translates to CSARWLAGNLEQFF.

The CDR3 reads CASSLPPTGDSYEQYF. The CDR3 DNA is TGTGCCAGCAGCTTACCACCGACAGGGGACAGCTACGAGCAGTACTTC. The rearrangement links TRBV7-7 to TRBJ2-7; 8 nucleotides line up with TRBD1. CDR3 length: 16 amino acids. V dropped 2 bases and J dropped 3; count of bases not matched to a gene: 9. Germline V gives CDR1 SSHAT, CDR2 FNYEAQ (reference sequence). The variable domain in full, completed from reference TRBV7-7 and TRBJ2-7, reads GAGVSQSPRYKVTKRGQDVTLRCDPISSHATLYWYQQALGQGPEFLTYFNYEAQPDKSGLPSDRFSAERPEGSISTLTIQRTEQRDSAMYRCASSLPPTGDSYEQYFGPGTRLTVT.

The rearrangement uses TRBV24-1 and TRBJ2-6; 7 bases are shared with TRBD1. Germline V lookup: CDR1 KGHDR, CDR2 SFDVKD. This CDR3 comprises 15 residues. J gave up 2 bases and V 9 bases, and 6 bases lay outside the gene matches. For the CDR3, the DNA is TGTGCCACCCGGGACAGAAATCCTGGGGCCAACGTCCTGACTTTC. It specifies CATRDRNPGANVLTF.

This clonotype appeared a few times. The V gene is TRBV11-3, the J gene TRBJ2-7; a possible D gene is TRBD1 (6 bases). This CDR3 region has 16 residues. Germline lookup yields CDR1 SGHNT and CDR2 YENEEA. With 7 bases removed from V and 2 bases from J, the gap between germline ends came to 21 bases. Written as DNA, the CDR3 is TGTGCCAGCATCCTCGACAGGACACTATTTACCTACGAGCAGTACTTC. The encoded protein is CASILDRTLFTYEQYF. Looking up the rest from reference TRBV11-3 and TRBJ2-7 gives the full variable domain: EAGVVQSPRYKIIEKKQPVAFWCNPISGHNTLYWYLQNLGQGPELLIRYENEEAVDDSQLPKDRFSAERLKGVDSTLKIQPAELGDSAVYLCASILDRTLFTYEQYFGPGTRLTVT.

In its sample, this clonotype was seen many times. The rearrangement uses TRBV7-3 and TRBJ2-3; D is uncertain. This CDR3 contains 14 residues. Deletions cut 4 bases from V and 6 bases from J, with 14 bases between. Germline V CDR1 and CDR2: SGHTA, FQGTGA. In nucleotides, the CDR3 is TGTGCCAGCAGCTCCTCCGTAGACTCGGATACGCAGTATTTT. Its protein is CASSSSVDSDTQYF. Based on the CDR3 plus reference TRBV7-3 and TRBJ2-3, the full variable domain is GAGVSQTPSNKVTEKGKYVELRCDPISGHTALYWYRQSLGQGPEFLIYFQGTGAADDSGLPNDRFFAVRPEGSVSTLKIQRTERGDSAVYLCASSSSVDSDTQYFGPGTRLTVL.

Comment on this clonotype: In this CDR3 the conserved last residue, phenylalanine or tryptophan, is missing, so a read error is likely. This rearrangement joins TRBV5-1 to TRBJ2-3, with a weak D call TRBD2 (6 bases). The germline V gene has CDR1 SGHRS and CDR2 YFSETQ. The CDR3 totals 14 residues. Trimming took off 4 bases at V and 6 bases at J, with 15 bases between the two ends. DNA for the CDR3: TGCGCCAGCAGCCGGGCCGGGACTCCGGATACGCAGTATTCT. Encoded protein: CASSRAGTPDTQYS.

This clonotype appeared once. A much larger clone sits a single nucleotide away, making a read error possible. The chain has TRBV5-6 and TRBJ2-1; 9 nucleotides align to TRBD1. Per the germline V gene, CDR1 is SGHDT and CDR2 is YYEEEE. V dropped 1 base and J dropped 4; count of bases not matched to a gene: 15. The CDR3 sequence is 19 residues long. The CDR3 sequence: CASSLFISLLGQGYNEQFF. The CDR3 region has the DNA TGTGCCAGCAGCTTGTTCATATCGCTTCTGGGACAGGGATACAATGAGCAGTTCTTC.

This clonotype appeared many times. The V gene is TRBV11-3, the J gene TRBJ2-3; no firm D call. V was pared by 3 bases and J by 2 bases, with 6 bases between. The CDR3 consists of 13 residues. Per germline, CDR1 SGHNT and CDR2 YENEEA. The CDR3 DNA sequence: TGTGCCAGCAGCTTTGGGTACACAGATACGCAGTATTTT. It translates to CASSFGYTDTQYF.

The chain uses TRBV12-3 or TRBV12-4 and TRBJ2-7; 7 bases line up with TRBD1. J was trimmed by 3 bases and V by 6 bases; bases with no gene match: 2. The CDR3 is 12 amino acids. The CDR3 coding sequence is TGTGCCAGCAGACGGGACAGCTACGAGCAGTACTTC. It is translated as CASRRDSYEQYF.

The chain has TRBV6-6 and TRBJ1-5; D not certain. Per germline, CDR1 MNHNY and CDR2 SVGAGI (reference sequence). Trimming shortened V by 3 bases and J by 7 bases, and 16 bases separated the two germline ends. This CDR3 has 15 amino acids. CDR3 in DNA: TGTGCCAGCAGTTATTCTGGCAGTTTAAGACAGCCCCAGCATTTT. Amino acid sequence: CASSYSGSLRQPQHF.

Sample share makes this clonotype medium-sized (0.01 to 0.1%). At one end, the junction sequence differs from germline, possibly due to a read error. V usage is TRBV19 and J usage is TRBJ1-2; D perhaps matches TRBD1 (5 bases). This CDR3 spans 14 amino acids. Germline-derived CDR1 and CDR2 are LNHDA and SQIVND (reference sequence). For the CDR3, the DNA is TGTGCCAGTAGTCTAGACACTCAGGGCGGTGGCTACACCTTC. As protein: CASSLDTQGGGYTF.